The 13 T cell receptor beta chains below come from one sample, sequenced in a study of T cells in women clearing cervical HPV infection. Here immunoSEQ multiplex PCR was the method, and the copy in TCRdb shows in-frame clones only, minus some. The sample data list roughly 28,000 clones. The sequencing sample was made of blood buffy coat. The receptor source for this set is a woman aged 18-70 years with a cervical HPV16 infection that either progressed to CIN3+ or cleared (not recorded which).

With regard to this clone: Sequencing ends 3 residues short of the CDR3 end; the germline J gene provides the rest. The V gene is TRBV19, the J gene TRBJ2-5, with 7 bases lining up with TRBD2. CDR1 is LNHDA and CDR2 is SQIVND in the germline V gene (reference sequence). This CDR3 comprises 11 residues. V lost 6 bases, J lost 7 bases, and 2 bases stayed unmatched. CDR3 DNA (partial): TGTGCCAGTAGGTCGGGGGGGACC. Translated: CASRSGGT. The full CDR3 is CASRSGGTQYF.

Regarding this clone: The CDR3 end is not reached by the read, which stops 3 residues before it; the germline J gene fills it in. J is TRBJ2-1 and V is TRBV5-1; tentatively, D is TRBD2 (6 bases). This CDR3 region has 16 residues. V lost 1 base and J lost 4, with 15 bases in between. Germline CDR1 and CDR2: SGHRS and YFSETQ. The part of the CDR3 DNA that was read is TGCGCCAGCAGCTTGTTGGGGGGTCGGTCTTACAATGAG. Its translation is CASSLLGGRSYNE. The CDR3 reads in full as CASSLLGGRSYNEQFF.

CDR3 residues: CSASLGTVNQPQHF. The CDR3 bases that were read are TGCAGTGCTAGCTTGGGGACAGTCAATCAGCCC. The chain has TRBV20-1 and TRBJ1-5, with 7 bases aligning to TRBD1. The sequenced fragment ends 3 residues before the CDR3 boundary, so the rest is inferred from the germline J gene. Germline CDR1 DFQATT, CDR2 SNEGSKA (reference sequence). Germline trimming cut 3 bases from V and 3 bases from J; bases unmatched to any gene: 5. The CDR3 length is 14 residues.

In the case of this clone: The read is 3 residues too short to cover the CDR3 end, so that end is filled in from the germline J gene. The chain carries TRBV18 and TRBJ2-7, with D hard to call. The CDR3 extends over 14 amino acids. The V gene's germline CDR1 is KGHSH and CDR2 LQKENI. Trimming pared 2 bases from V and 6 bases from J, leaving 14 bases between. Partial CDR3 DNA: TGTGCCAGCTCACCAATTAACAGCCCGACCGAG. Its protein product is CASSPINSPTE. The complete CDR3 sequence is CASSPINSPTEQYF.

With respect to this clone: The read ends 3 residues shy of where the CDR3 ends; the end is completed using the germline J gene. The chain has TRBV29-1 and TRBJ2-7, with 8 bases fitting TRBD2. The V gene's germline CDR1 is SQVTM and CDR2 ANQGSEA. V was clipped by 6 bases and J by 2 bases; unmatched bases: 3. The CDR3 has 12 residues. The CDR3 spells CSVLAEAYEQYF. The sequenced CDR3 bases are TGCAGCGTACTAGCGGAAGCCTACGAG.

About this clone: The read ends 3 residues early relative to the CDR3; the germline J gene fills the gap. The gene calls are TRBV18 and TRBJ1-2, with D possibly matching TRBD1 (6 bases). The CDR3 sequence is 14 residues long. Germline V gene data show CDR1 as KGHSH and CDR2 as LQKENI. The CDR3: CASSEGGFSYDYTF. The CDR3 DNA, read in part, is TGTGCCAGCTCCGAGGGGGGGTTCTCCTACGAC.

Regarding this clone: The missing CDR3 end, 3 residues past where the read stops, is filled in from the germline J gene. The chain combines TRBV7-3 with TRBJ2-4, with TRBD1 matching over 10 bases. Germline V gene sequence: CDR1 SGHTA, CDR2 FQGTGA. This CDR3 is 15 amino acids long. CDR3 loop: CASSRDRGAEGGQYF. The CDR3 DNA, read in part, is TGTGCCAGCAGCCGGGACAGGGGCGCGGAGGGGGGT.

Details on this clone: The read comes to an end 3 residues before the CDR3 does, leaving the germline J gene to fill in the end. The V gene is TRBV30, the J gene TRBJ2-7; D is possibly TRBD1 (5 bases). The ends were cut back, 1 base at V and 3 bases at J, with 10 bases in the middle. CDR3 length equals 13 residues. The germline CDR1 and CDR2 sequences are GTSNPN and SVGIG (reference sequence). The part of the CDR3 DNA that was read is TGTGCCTGGAGTGACCCCGACAGCTACGAG. Protein sequence: CAWSDPDSYE. The whole CDR3 region reads CAWSDPDSYEQYF.

A word on this clone: The CDR3 end is not reached by the read, which stops 3 residues before it; the germline J gene fills it in. This rearrangement joins TRBV6-2 or TRBV6-3 to TRBJ2-3; a weak D match, TRBD2 (7 bases). Looked up from germline, CDR1 is MNHEY and CDR2 is SVGEGT. The ends were cut back, 7 bases at V and 3 bases at J, with 20 bases in the middle. The CDR3 has 16 amino acids. Incomplete CDR3 DNA: TGTGCCAGCACTCTCCTAGGGGGGGGCAGGACAGATACG. It yields the protein CASTLLGGGRTDT. The full CDR3 protein is CASTLLGGGRTDTQYF.

Regarding this clone: The read finishes 3 residues shy of the CDR3 end, and the germline J gene is used to complete it. The gene calls are TRBV18 and TRBJ2-3; 10 nucleotides line up with TRBD1. The CDR3 covers 16 residues. Germline V gene sequence: CDR1 KGHSH, CDR2 LQKENI. CDR3 DNA (partial): TGTGCCAGCTCACCCACAGGACAGGGGGGATTTGAGCCG. The encoded protein is CASSPTGQGGFEP. The whole CDR3 sequence is CASSPTGQGGFEPQYF.

In regard to this clone: The read is 3 residues too short to cover the CDR3 end, so that end is filled in from the germline J gene. The genes are TRBV2 and TRBJ2-5; D remains ambiguous. Trimming removed 6 bases at V and 5 bases at J, with 10 bases between. Germline V lookup: CDR1 SNHLY, CDR2 FYNNEI. This CDR3 has 12 amino acids. CDR3 residues: CASRRLAETQYF. The part of the CDR3 DNA that was read is TGTGCCAGCAGGCGACTTGCGGAGACC.

As concerns this clone: Read sequence stops 3 residues before the CDR3 end, and the germline J gene provides the missing end. V gene TRBV7-9 combines with J gene TRBJ2-1; TRBD2 agrees at 7 bases. CDR1 and CDR2 (germline): SEHNR, FQNEAQ (reference sequence). V shed 5 bases, J shed 4 bases, and the junction held 8 bases outside the gene matches. CDR3 size: 15 residues. The CDR3 DNA, read in part, is TGTGCCAGCAGCCCGCGGGAGAGTGGTTACAATGAG. Translating gives CASSPRESGYNE. The complete CDR3 sequence is CASSPRESGYNEQFF. Complete variable domain (other parts from reference TRBV7-9 and TRBJ2-1): DTGVSQNPRHKITKRGQNVTFRCDPISEHNRLYWYRQTLGQGPEFLTYFQNEAQLEKSRLLSDRFSAERPKGSFSTLEIQRTEQGDSAMYLCASSPRESGYNEQFFGPGTRLTVL.

As regards this clone: The read terminates 3 residues ahead of where the CDR3 ends, so the germline J gene completes it. The chain has TRBV27 and TRBJ1-4; TRBD1 matches 8 bases. The CDR3 spans 14 residues. Trimming cost V 2 bases and J 6 bases; bases outside gene matches: 2. Germline CDR1 MNHEY, CDR2 SMNVEV (reference sequence). Incomplete CDR3 DNA: TGTGCCAGCAGTTTAGGCAGGGGGCATGAAAAA. Translated, it gives CASSLGRGHEK. The CDR3, in full, reads CASSLGRGHEKLFF.